Reported below is one T cell receptor (beta chain). What it recognizes is unknown. This entry is derived from a study of shared clonotypes between healthy human individuals. Findings and limits, study-wide: Compared with memory subsets, naive subsets generally had larger estimated richness. Although depth was large, rarefaction showed that sequencing of the sorted subsets was incomplete. Approximately 4.6% of naive CD4 clonotypes were common to a handful of donors.

Naive CD8 isolation took CD45RO-negative cells positively selected for CCR7 and excluded terminally differentiated effector memory CD45RA+ cells. Donors included only healthy HIV-negative adults lacking recent acute infections or vaccinations. Sequencing was performed with immunoSEQ multiplex PCR; in TCRdb, only in-frame clones are kept and a portion is missing. Of roughly 2.1 million clones listed, under 95% are singletons. V lost 8 bases to trimming and J lost 1 base; unmatched junction nucleotides: 3. Germline V CDR1 and CDR2: SGHVS, FQNEAQ. The CDR3 consists of 13 residues. Sequenced input: naive CD8+ T cells from PBMCs. The gene calls are TRBV7-8 and TRBJ1-1; 8 bases match TRBD1. This sequence originates from a man younger than 30 in good health. Some clones in this sample may be carry-over from other donors' samples. CDR3 residues: CASGGQENTEAFF. The DNA for the CDR3 is TGTGCCAGCGGGGGACAGGAGAACACTGAAGCTTTCTTT.